Listed below are T cell receptor beta chains from one sample, sequenced in a study of cytomegalovirus exposure and HLA in healthy donors. Profiling relied on immunoSEQ multiplex PCR, and the TCRdb table lists in-frame clones only, not all of them. Seen here are nearly 95,000 clones, 60% to 70% observed once, and the top ten hold about 6.7%. Material for sequencing was PBMCs. All receptors derive from a woman aged 25 to 39 in good health and CMV-seronegative. Each CDR3 is given with its conserved first and last residue. A D gene is named only where the DNA matches it firmly. Clone size is stated in some rows and not others, as once, few, many or a class when expanded.

V,D,size,J,CDR3,DNA
TRBV5-1,-,-,TRBJ2-2,CASSLGRQPTLNTGELFF,TGCGCCAGCAGCTTGGGACGACAGCCAACCTTAAACACCGGGGAGCTGTTTTTT
TRBV11-2,-,few,TRBJ2-5,CASSSGVSETQYF,TGTGCCAGCAGCTCAGGGGTATCAGAGACCCAGTACTTC
TRBV29-1,TRBD1,few,TRBJ1-1,CSVGGAQGALPARGAFF,TGCAGCGTGGGAGGGGCGCAGGGGGCGCTTCCAGCCCGGGGGGCTTTCTTT
TRBV7-8,TRBD2,-,TRBJ2-1,CASSLTIPRTSGGVSYNEQFF,TGTGCCAGCAGCTTAACGATTCCGCGGACTAGCGGCGGGGTCTCCTACAATGAGCAGTTCTTC
TRBV7-2,TRBD1,-,TRBJ2-5,CASSPDRGNGETQYF,TGTGCCAGCAGCCCAGACAGGGGGAATGGAGAGACCCAGTACTTC
TRBV15,-,-,TRBJ1-1,CATSRGGQKNTEAFF,TGTGCCACCAGCAGAGGTGGACAGAAGAACACTGAAGCTTTCTTT
TRBV7-3,-,-,TRBJ1-1,CASSSPGNTEAFF,TGTGCCAGCAGCTCCCCAGGGAACACTGAAGCTTTCTTT
TRBV29-1,-,few,TRBJ1-1,CSVEGRESPNTEAFF,TGCAGCGTTGAAGGACGGGAGAGCCCGAACACTGAAGCTTTCTTT
TRBV27,TRBD1,-,TRBJ2-2,CASSLLGTGNTGELFF,TGTGCCAGCAGTTTACTTGGGACAGGGAACACCGGGGAGCTGTTTTTT
TRBV5-6,-,-,TRBJ1-4,CASSKAGPLNEKLFF,TGTGCCAGCAGCAAGGCTGGGCCGCTTAATGAAAAACTGTTTTTT
TRBV11-2,TRBD2,-,TRBJ2-7,CASSLDRRGGVALRAYEQYF,TGTGCCAGCAGCTTAGATCGCCGGGGGGGTGTAGCTCTGAGGGCCTACGAGCAGTACTTC
TRBV29-1,TRBD1,-,TRBJ1-2,CSVVLAGQPFNGYTF,TGCAGCGTTGTCCTTGCGGGACAGCCATTTAATGGCTACACCTTC
TRBV5-1,TRBD1,-,TRBJ2-1,CASSLYLQGGVNEQFF,TGCGCCAGCAGCTTGTATCTACAGGGGGGAGTCAATGAGCAGTTCTTC
TRBV18,TRBD1,few,TRBJ1-1,CASSPRGRTEAFF,TGTGCCAGCTCACCCAGGGGGCGAACTGAAGCTTTCTTT
TRBV25-1,-,few,TRBJ2-3,CASSQGSWADTQYF,TGTGCCAGTTCCCAGGGGAGTTGGGCAGATACGCAGTATTTT
TRBV7-9,-,-,TRBJ2-7,CASSSQGHEQYF,TGTGCCAGCAGCTCACAGGGCCACGAGCAGTACTTC
TRBV27,-,once,TRBJ2-1,CASSYPLPSKNEQFF,TGTGCCAGCAGTTACCCCCTTCCTAGCAAGAATGAGCAGTTCTTC
TRBV11-2,TRBD1,-,TRBJ1-2,CASSLGGQGASTF,TGTGCCAGCAGCTTAGGGGGACAGGGGGCCTCCACCTTC
TRBV28,-,-,TRBJ1-2,CASRAGTNYGYTF,TGTGCCAGCAGGGCCGGGACTAACTATGGCTACACCTTC
TRBV6-6,TRBD1,-,TRBJ1-4,CASRPTGSGEKLFF,TGCGCCAGCAGACCGACAGGGTCAGGTGAAAAACTGTTTTTT
TRBV6-5,TRBD1,-,TRBJ1-1,CASTKSRGLGEAFF,TGTGCCAGCACCAAGAGTAGGGGGCTGGGTGAAGCTTTCTTT
TRBV4-2,TRBD2,once,TRBJ2-3,CASTISSGGASTDTQYF,TGTGCCAGCACAATCAGTAGCGGGGGGGCTAGCACAGATACGCAGTATTTT
TRBV5-4,-,-,TRBJ2-7,CASSLGWDSEQYF,TGTGCCAGCAGCTTGGGTTGGGACTCCGAGCAGTACTTC